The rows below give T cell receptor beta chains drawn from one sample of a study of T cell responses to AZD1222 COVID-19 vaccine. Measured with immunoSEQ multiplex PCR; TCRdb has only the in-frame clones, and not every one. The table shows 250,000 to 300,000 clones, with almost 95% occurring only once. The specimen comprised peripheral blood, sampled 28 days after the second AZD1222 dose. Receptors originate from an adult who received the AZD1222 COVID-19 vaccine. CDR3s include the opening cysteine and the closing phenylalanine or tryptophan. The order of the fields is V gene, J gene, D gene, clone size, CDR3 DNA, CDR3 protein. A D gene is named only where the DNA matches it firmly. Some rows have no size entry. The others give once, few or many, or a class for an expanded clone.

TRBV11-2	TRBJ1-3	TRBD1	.	TGTGCCAGCAGCTCCCCCAGGGGGCGAACCGGAAACACCATATATTTT	CASSSPRGRTGNTIYF
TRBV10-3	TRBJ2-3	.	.	TGTGCCATCAGTGAGGGACCCGGAGGGGACACAGATACGCAGTATTTT	CAISEGPGGDTDTQYF
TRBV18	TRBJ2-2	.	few	TGTGCCAGCTCACCACGGTCGAGGTACACCGGGGAGCTGTTTTTT	CASSPRSRYTGELFF
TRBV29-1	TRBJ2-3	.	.	TGCAGCTCCTCAGCAAATAGTGCTAGCACAGATACGCAGTATTTT	CSSSANSASTDTQYF
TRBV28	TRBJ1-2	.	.	TGTGCCAGCAGTTTAGGTGTAAGGGGGTGGTCTAACTATGGCTACACCTTC	CASSLGVRGWSNYGYTF
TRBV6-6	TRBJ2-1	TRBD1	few	TGTGCCAGCAGTTATCGGACAGGTTACAATGAGCAGTTCTTC	CASSYRTGYNEQFF
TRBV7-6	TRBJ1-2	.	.	TGTGCCAGCAGCCCCAACCTCGGACGCTATGGCTACACCTTC	CASSPNLGRYGYTF
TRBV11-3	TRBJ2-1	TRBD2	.	TGTGCCAGCAGCCGGGGACTAGCGGGGTCACCCGACAATGAGCAGTTCTTC	CASSRGLAGSPDNEQFF
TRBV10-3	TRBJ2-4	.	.	TGTGCCATCAGTGAGTCCGCCACGAAAAACATTCAGTACTTC	CAISESATKNIQYF
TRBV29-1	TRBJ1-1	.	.	TGCAGCGTTGGGAGGGGTCTGAACACTGAAGCTTTCTTT	CSVGRGLNTEAFF
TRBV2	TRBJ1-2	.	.	TGTGCCAGCAGCTCTAAGGGGTACTATGGCTACACCTTC	CASSSKGYYGYTF
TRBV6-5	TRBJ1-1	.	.	TGTGCCGGTCAGGGTCCTCTTGGCACTGAAGCTTTCTTT	CAGQGPLGTEAFF
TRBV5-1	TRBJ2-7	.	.	TGCGCCAGCAGCGACAGGATGGGGGACGAGCAGTACTTC	CASSDRMGDEQYF
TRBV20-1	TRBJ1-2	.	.	TGCAGTGCTAGTATTGCTAACTATGGCTACACCTTC	CSASIANYGYTF
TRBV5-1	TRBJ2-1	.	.	TGCGCCAGCAGCCTGGGTCGTGGTCCCTACAATGAGCAGTTCTTC	CASSLGRGPYNEQFF
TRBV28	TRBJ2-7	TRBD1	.	TGTGCCAGCAGTCGGACAGGAGGTTCTCGCGAGCAGTACTTC	CASSRTGGSREQYF
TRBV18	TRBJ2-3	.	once	TGTGCCAGCTCACCTCGTGAGGGCGCAGATACGCAGTATTTT	CASSPREGADTQYF
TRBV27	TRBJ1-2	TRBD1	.	TGTGCCAGCAGCCTTTTGACAGGGGGAAACTATGGCTACACCTTC	CASSLLTGGNYGYTF
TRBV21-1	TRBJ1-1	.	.	TGTGCCAGCTCTAGCAAGGAAAAGGGGAACACTGAAGCTTTCTTT	CASSSKEKGNTEAFF
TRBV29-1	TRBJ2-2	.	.	TGCAGCGTCCTCGACAGGCGGCACACCGGGGAGCTGTTTTTT	CSVLDRRHTGELFF
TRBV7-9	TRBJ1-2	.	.	TGTGCCAGCAGCTTAGTCGACCGCGCCAGGACGGGCTACACCTTC	CASSLVDRARTGYTF
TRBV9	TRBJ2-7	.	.	TGTGCCAGCAGCGGGGATACCTACGAGCAGTACTTC	CASSGDTYEQYF
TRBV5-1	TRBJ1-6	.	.	TGCGCCAGCAGCATCGGGACCTCCGGTAATTCACCCCTCCACTTT	CASSIGTSGNSPLHF
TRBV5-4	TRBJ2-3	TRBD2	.	TGTGCCAGCAGCGACTCTAGCGGGAACGCAGATACGCAGTATTTT	CASSDSSGNADTQYF
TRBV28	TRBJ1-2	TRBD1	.	TGTGCCAGCCGTGGGGCCAGGGGGGATGGCTACACCTTC	CASRGARGDGYTF
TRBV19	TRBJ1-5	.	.	TGTGCCAGTAGCGGGGGGGGTCAGCCCCAGCATTTT	CASSGGGQPQHF
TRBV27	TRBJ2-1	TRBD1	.	TGTGCCAGCAGTAACAGGGGGCGCGTGAATGAGCAGTTCTTC	CASSNRGRVNEQFF
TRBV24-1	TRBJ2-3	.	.	TGTGCCACCAGTGATTGGGCTATTGATACGCAGTATTTT	CATSDWAIDTQYF
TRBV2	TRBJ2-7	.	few	TGTGCCACCTACTTTGGGGACACATCCTCCTACGAGCAGTACTTC	CATYFGDTSSYEQYF
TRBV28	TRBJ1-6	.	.	TGTGCCAGCAGCTCCGATCCGGGCTCCTATAATTCACCCCTCCACTTT	CASSSDPGSYNSPLHF
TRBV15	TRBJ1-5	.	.	TGTGCCACCAGCGGGGAGACAGGAGGGAATCAGCCCCAGCATTTT	CATSGETGGNQPQHF
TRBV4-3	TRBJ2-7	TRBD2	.	TGCGCCAGCAGCCAAGATCCGGCGGGAGGAGGCTCCTACGAGCAGTACTTC	CASSQDPAGGGSYEQYF
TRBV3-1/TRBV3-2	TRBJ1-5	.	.	TGTGCCAGCAGTTTTTCGGGGCGTTCTCAGCCCCAGCATTTT	CASSFSGRSQPQHF
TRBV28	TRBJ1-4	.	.	TGTGCCAGCAGTAGGGCAGGGCCCCCAACTAATGAAAAACTGTTTTTT	CASSRAGPPTNEKLFF
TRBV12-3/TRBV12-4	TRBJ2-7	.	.	TGTGCCAGCAGTCCGAGAGTCTACGAGCAGTACTTC	CASSPRVYEQYF
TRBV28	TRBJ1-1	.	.	TGTGCCAGCAGTCCACGGACTGGCACTGAAGCTTTCTTT	CASSPRTGTEAFF
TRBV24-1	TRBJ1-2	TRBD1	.	TGTGCCACCAGTGATCATGGGACAGCCTATGGCTACACCTTC	CATSDHGTAYGYTF
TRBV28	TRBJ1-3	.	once	TGTGCCAGCAGTTTTCCACCCGGGAACACCATATATTTT	CASSFPPGNTIYF
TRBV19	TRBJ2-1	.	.	TGTGCCAGTAGTATAGGACTCCCCCCCAATGAGCAGTTCTTC	CASSIGLPPNEQFF
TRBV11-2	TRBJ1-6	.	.	TGTGCCAGCAGCTGGGGAAGGGGGGCATATTCACCCCTCCACTTT	CASSWGRGAYSPLHF
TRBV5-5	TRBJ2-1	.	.	TGTGCCAGCAGCTTGTCCCCTCACGGGGAGCAGTTCTTC	CASSLSPHGEQFF